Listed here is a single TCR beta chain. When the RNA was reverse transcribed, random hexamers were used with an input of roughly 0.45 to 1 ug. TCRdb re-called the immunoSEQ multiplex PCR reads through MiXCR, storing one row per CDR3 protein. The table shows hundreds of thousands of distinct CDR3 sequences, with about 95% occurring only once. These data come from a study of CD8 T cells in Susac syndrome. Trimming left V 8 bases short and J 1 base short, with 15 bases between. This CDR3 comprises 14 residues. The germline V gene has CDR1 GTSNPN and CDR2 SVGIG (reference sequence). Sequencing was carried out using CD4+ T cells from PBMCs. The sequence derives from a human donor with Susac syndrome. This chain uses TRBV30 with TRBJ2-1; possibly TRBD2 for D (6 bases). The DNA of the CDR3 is TGTGCCGGACGGGGACTCCCTTCCTACAATGAGCAGTTCTTC. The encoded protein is CAGRGLPSYNEQFF.